The next 8 T cell receptor beta chains were all read from a single sample in a study of beta chain features in type 1 diabetes. General observations from the study: Among patients with Type 1 diabetes, TCRB CDR3s were moderately but significantly shorter in every one of the four CD4+ subsets.

TCRB transcripts that were expressed got sequenced, as all of the isolated RNA had been reverse transcribed. The data were produced by immunoSEQ multiplex PCR, yet TCRdb's version contains in-frame clones alone and is incomplete. This table holds about 640,000 clones, around 12% found once. These TCRs are of unknown antigen specificity. Sequencing input: naive CD4+ T cells from blood. These TCRs come from a man aged 30 to 45 with type 1 diabetes.

The rearrangement uses TRBV4-1 and TRBJ2-4; 7 positions agree with TRBD1. The junction had 7 bases not matched to a gene; V was cut back by 3 bases and J by 11 bases. In germline, CDR1 is MGHRA, CDR2 YSYEKL. The CDR3 consists of 13 residues. Here the CDR3 reads CASSHTGVQVQYF. CDR3 DNA sequence: TGCGCCAGCAGCCACACAGGGGTCCAGGTTCAGTACTTC.

The chain is built from TRBV6-5 and TRBJ1-1, with TRBD1 matching 8 bases. Germline values: CDR1 MNHEY, CDR2 SVGAGI. J was trimmed by 7 bases and V by 6 bases; bases with no gene match: 7. The CDR3 totals 13 residues. CDR3 in DNA: TGTGCCAGCAGCCCGGACAGGGCAGTTGAAGCTTTCTTT. Encoded protein: CASSPDRAVEAFF.

Only one count was recorded for this clone. V usage is TRBV18 and J usage is TRBJ2-1; 9 bases fit TRBD2. The germline CDR1 and CDR2 sequences are KGHSH and LQKENI. The CDR3 covers 17 residues. V shed 4 bases and J 2 bases; nucleotides not matched to a gene: 9. The CDR3 loop reads CASSLGTSRGTYNEQFF. For the CDR3, the DNA is TGTGCCAGCTCACTCGGGACTAGCCGGGGGACCTACAATGAGCAGTTCTTC.

This clone has more than one count but fewer than ten. As DNA, the CDR3 is TGCAGCGTTCTGCTGCGGAGTACCTACAATGAGCAGTTCTTC. Its protein is CSVLLRSTYNEQFF. This chain uses TRBV29-1 with TRBJ2-1; unclear D gene. Between the trimmed V and J ends, which lost 5 bases and 2 bases, there was a span of 13 bases. Germline V lookup: CDR1 SQVTM, CDR2 ANQGSEA. The CDR3 covers 14 residues.

This rearrangement joins TRBV2 to TRBJ1-2; a weak D match, TRBD1 (5 bases). Germline loops: CDR1 SNHLY, CDR2 FYNNEI. Trimming left V 4 bases short and J 6 bases short, with 6 bases between. CDR3 size: 11 residues. This CDR3 is CASSVRDGYTF. The CDR3 bases are TGTGCCAGCAGTGTCAGGGATGGCTACACCTTC.

The chain couples TRBV29-1 to TRBJ2-5, with unresolved D. CDR1 and CDR2 (germline): SQVTM, ANQGSEA. The CDR3 is 12 amino acids. V lost 1 base to trimming and J lost 6 bases, with 9 bases between them. CDR3 protein: CSVEGQAKTQYF. In nucleotides, the CDR3 is TGCAGCGTTGAAGGGCAGGCTAAGACCCAGTACTTC.

This clone appeared a few times. The chain carries TRBV11-2 and TRBJ2-3, with TRBD2 as a possible D gene (5 bases). Deletions cut 1 base from V and 4 bases from J, with 12 bases between. The CDR3 has 15 amino acids. CDR1 is SGHAT and CDR2 is FQNNGV in the germline V gene. The CDR3: CASSLVGGGADTQYF. In DNA form, the CDR3 reads TGTGCCAGCAGCTTAGTTGGAGGCGGAGCAGATACGCAGTATTTT.

This clone was counted only a few times. The CDR3 DNA reads TGTGCCTGGAGTACTGGGACAGCGAATCAGCCCCAGCATTTT. This codes for CAWSTGTANQPQHF. The chain recombines TRBV30 with TRBJ1-5, with 7 bases lining up with TRBD1. The ends lost 2 bases at V and 4 bases at J; junction bases unmatched: 5. Germline V gene lookup returns CDR1 GTSNPN and CDR2 SVGIG (reference sequence). The CDR3 runs to 14 residues. Using reference TRBV30 and TRBJ1-5 for the parts outside the CDR3, the full variable domain is SQTIHQWPATLVQPVGSPLSLECTVEGTSNPNLYWYRQAAGRGLQLLFYSVGIGQISSEVPQNLSASRPQDRQFILSSKKLLLSDSGFYLCAWSTGTANQPQHFGDGTRLSIL.